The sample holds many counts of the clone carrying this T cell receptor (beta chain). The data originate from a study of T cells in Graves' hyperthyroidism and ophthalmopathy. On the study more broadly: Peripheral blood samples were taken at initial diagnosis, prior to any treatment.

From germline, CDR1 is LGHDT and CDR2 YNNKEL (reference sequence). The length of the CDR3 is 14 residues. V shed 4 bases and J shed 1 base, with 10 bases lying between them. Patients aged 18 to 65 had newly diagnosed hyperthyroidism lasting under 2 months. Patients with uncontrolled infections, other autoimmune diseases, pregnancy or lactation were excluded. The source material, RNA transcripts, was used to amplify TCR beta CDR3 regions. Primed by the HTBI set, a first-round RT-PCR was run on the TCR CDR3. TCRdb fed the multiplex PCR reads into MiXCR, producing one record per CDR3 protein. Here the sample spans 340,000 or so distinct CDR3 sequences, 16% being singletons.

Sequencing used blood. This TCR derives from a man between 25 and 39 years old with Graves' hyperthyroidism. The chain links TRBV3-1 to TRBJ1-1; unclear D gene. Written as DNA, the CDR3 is TGTGCCAGCAGCCGCGACGGCAAGAACACTGAAGCTTTCTTT. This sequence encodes CASSRDGKNTEAFF.